What follows describes a single T cell receptor beta chain. The target antigen is unknown. This CDR3 has 13 residues. Germline lookup yields CDR1 SNHLY and CDR2 FYNNEI. V dropped 5 bases and J dropped 6; count of bases not matched to a gene: 7. Repertoires were generated with immunoSEQ multiplex PCR, while TCRdb's copy carries only in-frame clones and drops some. The sample lists hundreds of thousands of clones, under 80% occurring once. This sample was taken from a study of shared clonotypes between healthy human individuals. Study results and limitations: Sorted-subset sequencing was shown by rarefaction to be incomplete despite large depth.

The chain couples TRBV2 to TRBJ2-7; 7 nucleotides match TRBD2. The sample consisted of memory CD4+ T cells sorted from blood. Subset specified: CD45RA-negative fraction. The receptor's source is a woman aged 25 to 39 in good health. The CDR3 sequence: CASSLTSKGEQYF. The CDR3 DNA is TGTGCCAGCAGTTTGACTAGCAAGGGCGAGCAGTACTTC.